The clone carrying this T cell receptor beta chain came up once. What it recognizes is unknown. This CDR3 is built from 14 residues. Germline values: CDR1 LGHNA, CDR2 YNFKEQ. After removal of 6 bases from V and 4 bases from J, the junction contained 7 bases not matched to a gene. The data originate from a study of T cell repertoires in ileal Crohn's disease. Some clones are missing from TCRdb's copy, which holds only in-frame ones; the method was immunoSEQ multiplex PCR. The sample lists approximately 7,400 clones, approximately 74% seen once, with roughly 7% in the top ten. Whole-study findings and limits: High-frequency clones were more common in sorted CD8 than CD4 cells. Every patient over 26.8% clonality showed endoscopic recurrence.

Stated time point: neoterminal ileum biopsy at postoperative endoscopy, about 6 months after surgery. This sequence originates from an adult with Crohn's disease. This chain joins TRBV4-2 and TRBJ1-1, with TRBD1 identical over 8 bases. Sequenced: ileal tissue. The CDR3 reads CASSRTGRVTEAFF. CDR3 bases: TGTGCCAGCAGTAGGACAGGGAGGGTCACTGAAGCTTTCTTT.